Listed below are T cell receptor beta chains from one sample, sequenced in a study of T cell responses to AZD1222 COVID-19 vaccine. Measured with immunoSEQ multiplex PCR; TCRdb has only the in-frame clones, and not every one. The table lists some 130,000 clones, less than 95% of them singletons. The sample was peripheral blood, taken on day 0 of AZD1222 vaccination. These receptors all come from an adult in good health. Each CDR3 is given with its conserved first and last residue. Fields, in order: clone size, D gene, J gene, CDR3 length, V gene, CDR3 DNA, CDR3 protein. D genes are given only for firm matches. Size is omitted from some rows. Given values are once, few, many or a class for expanded clones.

-,TRBD1,TRBJ1-2,12,TRBV2,TGTGCCAGCAGGGGGACAGGGGACGGCTACACCTTC,CASRGTGDGYTF
-,-,TRBJ1-2,12,TRBV18,TGTGCCAGCTCACCGTCTAACTATGGCTACACCTTC,CASSPSNYGYTF
-,-,TRBJ1-1,16,TRBV4-3,TGCGCCAGCAGCCAAGATCGGTCGCGGGTGGGGTCTGAAGCTTTCTTT,CASSQDRSRVGSEAFF
-,-,TRBJ2-1,15,TRBV7-9,TGTGCCAGCAGCTTATCCCCGAGGTACAAGAATGAGCAGTTCTTC,CASSLSPRYKNEQFF
-,-,TRBJ2-2,14,TRBV7-9,TGTGCCAGCAGCTTAGGGCAGGGCGCCGGGGAGCTGTTTTTT,CASSLGQGAGELFF
-,-,TRBJ1-2,13,TRBV27,TGTGCCAGCAGTTTACAGGGAAGACCGGGCTACACCTTC,CASSLQGRPGYTF
once,TRBD1,TRBJ2-7,18,TRBV11-3,TGTGCCAGCAGCTCTTACCGGGACAGGGGTTCGGGAACCTACGAGCAGTACTTC,CASSSYRDRGSGTYEQYF
-,-,TRBJ2-2,15,TRBV2,TGTGCCAGCAGCCCAATACAGGGATACACCGGGGAGCTGTTTTTT,CASSPIQGYTGELFF
-,-,TRBJ1-1,13,TRBV7-9,TGTGCCAGCAGCCGAGGGGGGGTCACTGAAGCTTTCTTT,CASSRGGVTEAFF
few,-,TRBJ2-2,14,TRBV9,TGTGCCAGCAGCGTTGACATCCACACCGGGGAGCTGTTTTTT,CASSVDIHTGELFF